This T cell receptor beta chain was identified in a study of cytomegalovirus exposure and HLA in healthy donors. Study in general: Genotyping of about 400 donors showed that over 65% belonged to the Caucasian-associated ancestry cluster. Overall study findings and caveats: Most TCR beta V segments were productive about 90% or about 30% of the time in an earlier analysis. Being indistinguishable, some V segments were excluded, TRBV6-2 and TRBV6-3 among them.

Primers for the PCR totalled 60 Vbeta and 13 Jbeta. Data came from immunoSEQ multiplex PCR; TCRdb stores just in-frame clones and leaves some out. The table has roughly 230,000 clones, 70% to 90% seen once. The donors (healthy individuals) were bone marrow donors. The CDR3 sequence is 12 residues long. The germline V gene has CDR1 MNHNS and CDR2 SASEGT. The V end was cut by 10 bases, the J end by 0 bases, with 10 bases between. Concerning this clone itself: Its target is unknown.

This sequence originates from a girl aged 2-10 years in good health and CMV-seronegative. The specimen sequenced was PBMCs. This chain joins TRBV6-1 and TRBJ2-7; D is perhaps TRBD1 (5 bases). CDR3 amino acids: CATDRSSYEQYF. In nucleotides, the CDR3 is TGTGCCACAGACAGAAGCTCCTACGAGCAGTACTTC.